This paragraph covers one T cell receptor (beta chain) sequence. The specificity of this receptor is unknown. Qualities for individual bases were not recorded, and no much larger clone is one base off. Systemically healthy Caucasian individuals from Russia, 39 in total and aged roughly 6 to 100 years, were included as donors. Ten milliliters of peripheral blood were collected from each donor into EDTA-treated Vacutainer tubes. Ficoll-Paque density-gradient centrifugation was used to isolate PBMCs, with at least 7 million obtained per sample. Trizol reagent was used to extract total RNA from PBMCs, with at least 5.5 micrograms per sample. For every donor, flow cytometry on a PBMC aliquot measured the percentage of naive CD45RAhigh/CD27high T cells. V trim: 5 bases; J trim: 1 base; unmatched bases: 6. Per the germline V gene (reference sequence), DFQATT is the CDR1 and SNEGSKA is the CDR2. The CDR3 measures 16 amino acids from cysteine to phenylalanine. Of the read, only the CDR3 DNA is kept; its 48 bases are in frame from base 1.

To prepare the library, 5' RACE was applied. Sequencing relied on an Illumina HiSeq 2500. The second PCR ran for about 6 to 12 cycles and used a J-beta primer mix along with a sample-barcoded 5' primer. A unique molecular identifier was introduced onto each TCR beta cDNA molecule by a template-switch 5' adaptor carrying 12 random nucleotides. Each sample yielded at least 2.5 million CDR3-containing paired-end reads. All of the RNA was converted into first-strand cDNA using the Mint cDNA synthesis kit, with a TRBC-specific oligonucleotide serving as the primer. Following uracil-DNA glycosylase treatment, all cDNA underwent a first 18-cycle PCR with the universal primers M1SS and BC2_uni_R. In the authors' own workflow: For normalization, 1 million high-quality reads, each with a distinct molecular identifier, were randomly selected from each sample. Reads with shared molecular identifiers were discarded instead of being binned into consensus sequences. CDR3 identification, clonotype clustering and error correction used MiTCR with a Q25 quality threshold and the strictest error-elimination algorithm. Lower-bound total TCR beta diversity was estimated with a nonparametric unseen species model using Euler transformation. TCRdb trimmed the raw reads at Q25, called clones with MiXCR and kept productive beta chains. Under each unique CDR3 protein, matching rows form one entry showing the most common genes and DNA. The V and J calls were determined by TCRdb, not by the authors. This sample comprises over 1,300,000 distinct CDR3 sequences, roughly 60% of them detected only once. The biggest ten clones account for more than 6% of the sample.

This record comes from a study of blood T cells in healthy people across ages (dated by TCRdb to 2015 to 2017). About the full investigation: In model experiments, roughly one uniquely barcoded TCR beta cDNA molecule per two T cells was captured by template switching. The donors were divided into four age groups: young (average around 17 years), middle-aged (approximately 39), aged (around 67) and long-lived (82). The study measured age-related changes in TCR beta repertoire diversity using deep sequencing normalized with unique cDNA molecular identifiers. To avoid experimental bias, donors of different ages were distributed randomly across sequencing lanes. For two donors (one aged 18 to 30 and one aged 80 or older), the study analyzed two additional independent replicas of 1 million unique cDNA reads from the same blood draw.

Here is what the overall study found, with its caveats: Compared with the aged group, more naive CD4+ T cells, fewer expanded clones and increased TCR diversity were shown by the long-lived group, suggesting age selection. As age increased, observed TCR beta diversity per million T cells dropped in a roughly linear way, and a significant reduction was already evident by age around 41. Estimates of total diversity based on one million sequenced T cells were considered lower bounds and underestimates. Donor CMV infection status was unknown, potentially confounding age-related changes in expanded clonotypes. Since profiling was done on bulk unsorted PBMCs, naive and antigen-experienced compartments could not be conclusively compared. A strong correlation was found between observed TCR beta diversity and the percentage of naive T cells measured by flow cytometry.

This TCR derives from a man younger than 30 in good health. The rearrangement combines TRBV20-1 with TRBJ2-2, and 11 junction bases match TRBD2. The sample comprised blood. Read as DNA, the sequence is TGCAGTGCTCTTAATCTAGCGGGAGGGAACACCGGGGAGCTGTTTTTT. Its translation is CSALNLAGGNTGELFF.